Below, 24 T cell receptor beta chains from the same sample are listed, as sequenced in a study of T cells in localized non-small cell lung cancer. The method was immunoSEQ multiplex PCR; TCRdb's version includes in-frame clones alone and lacks a portion of them. The data contain 15,000 to 25,000 clones, over 80% of them seen just once; the ten biggest clones take up about 4.3%. The sample consisted of peripheral blood, taken before any cancer treatment. The receptors were gathered from a male donor at least 60 years old with stage I squamous cell lung carcinoma.

The rearrangement links TRBV7-2 to TRBJ1-5, with 7 bases that match TRBD1. Germline V gives CDR1 SGHTA, CDR2 FQGNSA. V trimming: 0 bases; J trimming: 3 bases; junction bases outside the gene matches: 5. This CDR3 region has 16 residues. The CDR3 spells CASSLAQGGVNQPQHF. Written as DNA, the CDR3 is TGTGCCAGCAGCTTAGCGCAGGGGGGCGTCAATCAGCCCCAGCATTTT.

This clone was detected once. The genes are TRBV10-2 and TRBJ1-5; D gene ambiguous. Trimming shortened V by 7 bases and J by 5 bases, and 12 bases separated the two germline ends. Germline V CDR1 and CDR2: WSHSY, SAAADI. The CDR3 runs to 13 residues. The CDR3 DNA reads as TGCGCCAGCACTCCTCTGGGCCATCAGCCCCAGCATTTT. Translated, it gives CASTPLGHQPQHF.

The V gene is TRBV6-5, the J gene TRBJ1-1; TRBD1 aligns across 9 bases. Germline values: CDR1 MNHEY, CDR2 SVGAGI. V was clipped by 2 bases and J by 5 bases; unmatched bases: 9. The CDR3 contains 16 residues. CDR3 amino acids: CASSYQDRGIFTEAFF. The CDR3 region has the DNA TGTGCCAGCAGTTACCAAGACAGGGGGATTTTTACTGAAGCTTTCTTT.

The chain links TRBV7-2 to TRBJ2-1, with 8 nucleotides matching TRBD2. With 3 bases clipped from V and 8 bases from J, the junction kept 12 bases outside the gene matches. Germline loops: CDR1 SGHTA, CDR2 FQGNSA. The CDR3 runs 16 residues. This chain's CDR3 is CASSLLGLAGGYEQFF. The CDR3 DNA sequence: TGTGCCAGCAGCTTGTTGGGGCTAGCGGGTGGGTATGAGCAGTTCTTC.

The gene calls are TRBV18 and TRBJ2-7, with D possibly being TRBD2 (7 bases). Trimming pared 6 bases from V and 5 bases from J, leaving 17 bases between. The CDR3 sequence is 14 residues long. The germline gives CDR1 KGHSH, CDR2 LQKENI. Here the CDR3 DNA reads TGTGCCAGCTCGGGGGACACCCGGGAGGACGAGCAGTACTTC. Protein: CASSGDTREDEQYF.

The V call is TRBV6-6, the J call TRBJ1-5; D unclear. Looked up from germline, CDR1 is MNHNY and CDR2 is SVGAGI (reference sequence). V dropped 2 bases and J dropped 1 base, with 6 bases sitting between them. The CDR3 is made up of 14 amino acids. CDR3 amino acids: CASSYPESNQPQHF. In DNA form, the CDR3 reads TGTGCCAGCAGTTACCCCGAGAGCAATCAGCCCCAGCATTTT.

The chain joins TRBV6-5 to TRBJ1-3, with unresolved D. This CDR3 has 12 amino acids. Germline-derived CDR1 and CDR2 are MNHEY and SVGAGI. The ends were cut back, 7 bases at V and 4 bases at J, with 8 bases in the middle. Written as DNA, the CDR3 is TGTGCCAGCAAAACAGTGGGAAACACCATATATTTT. Amino acid sequence: CASKTVGNTIYF.

V and J are TRBV28 and TRBJ2-1; 7 nucleotides agree with TRBD2. The CDR3 spans 13 residues. V lost 6 bases to trimming and J lost 5 bases; unmatched junction nucleotides: 4. The germline V gene has CDR1 MDHEN and CDR2 SYDVKM. CDR3 residues: CASRGGGNNEQFF. The DNA for the CDR3 is TGTGCCAGCAGGGGCGGGGGAAACAATGAGCAGTTCTTC.

The V and J genes are TRBV2 and TRBJ1-5; D is perhaps TRBD1 (6 bases). The CDR3 has 14 residues. V was pared by 10 bases and J by 7 bases, with 20 bases between. Germline V CDR1 and CDR2: SNHLY, FYNNEI. CDR3 nucleotides: TGTGCCACAAGAGGTGGGTCGGGGGGCCAGCCCCAGCATTTT. This encodes CATRGGSGGQPQHF. The variable domain in full, completed from reference TRBV2 and TRBJ1-5, reads EPEVTQTPSHQVTQMGQEVILRCVPISNHLYFYWYRQILGQKVEFLVSFYNNEISEKSEIFDDQFSVERPDGSNFTLKIRSTKLEDSAMYFCATRGGSGGQPQHFGDGTRLSIL.

The gene calls are TRBV5-1 and TRBJ1-2; 9 nucleotides match TRBD1. Germline-derived CDR1 and CDR2 are SGHRS and YFSETQ. This CDR3 has 14 amino acids. The V gene end was trimmed by 5 bases and the J gene end by 2 bases; junction bases not matched to a gene: 4. The CDR3 here is CASSSGTGNYGYTF. The CDR3 bases are TGCGCCAGCAGTTCCGGGACAGGGAACTATGGCTACACCTTC.

The chain has TRBV21-1 and TRBJ1-5; the D call of TRBD1 is as the table states it, not checked on the DNA. TRBV21-1 is marked as a pseudogene. The CDR3 spans 14 residues. CDR3 DNA: TGTGCCAGCAGCACCCGACAGGGGGATCAGCCCCAGCATTTT. Its protein is CASSTRQGDQPQHF.

V is TRBV6-5 and J is TRBJ1-1; possible D gene TRBD1, 6 bases. V lost 3 bases to trimming and J lost 0 bases, with 8 bases between them. The CDR3 has 14 residues. The germline V gene has CDR1 MNHEY and CDR2 SVGAGI. Written as DNA, the CDR3 is TGTGCCAGCAGTTATGACAGGTTGAACACTGAAGCTTTCTTT. Translated: CASSYDRLNTEAFF.

The rearrangement joins TRBV5-1 to TRBJ2-5, with 12 bases matching TRBD1. Losses at the gene ends were 4 bases for V and 4 bases for J; bases not matched to a gene: 5. The germline V gene encodes CDR1 SGHRS and CDR2 YFSETQ. There are 15 residues in the CDR3. CDR3 coding DNA: TGCGCCAGCAGCCCTGGGGGACAGGGGGCAGAGACCCAGTACTTC. This translates into CASSPGGQGAETQYF.

The chain carries TRBV4-3 and TRBJ2-5, with D hard to call. The CDR3 runs 14 residues. The germline V gene has CDR1 LGHNA and CDR2 YSLEER. V was cut by 0 bases and J by 5 bases, with 10 bases left in between. CDR3 region: CASSQDKAAETQYF. The CDR3, as DNA: TGCGCCAGCAGCCAAGACAAGGCAGCGGAGACCCAGTACTTC.

V gene TRBV5-1 combines with J gene TRBJ2-1, with TRBD1 identical over 9 bases. This CDR3 comprises 15 residues. Germline V CDR1 and CDR2: SGHRS, YFSETQ. Trimming cost V 0 bases and J 6 bases; bases outside gene matches: 4. The CDR3 spells CASSLAGQGPNEQFF. The CDR3 bases are TGCGCCAGCAGCTTGGCGGGACAGGGACCCAATGAGCAGTTCTTC.

The chain recombines TRBV10-3 with TRBJ2-3, with unresolved D. The CDR3 sequence is 13 residues long. CDR1 and CDR2 from the germline V gene are ENHRY and SYGVKD. V lost 4 bases and J lost 2, with 7 bases in between. DNA of the CDR3: TGTGCCATCAGTGTAGAGGCCACAGATACGCAGTATTTT. Translating gives CAISVEATDTQYF.

The rearrangement uses TRBV7-8 and TRBJ1-2, with a weak D call TRBD1 (5 bases). The CDR3 loop spans 14 amino acids. V lost 5 bases to trimming and J lost 4 bases, with 14 bases between them. The germline CDR1 and CDR2 sequences are SGHVS and FQNEAQ. Here the CDR3 DNA reads TGTGCCAGCAGCCCCGGCCAGGGCGGCTATGGCTACACCTTC. It codes for CASSPGQGGYGYTF.

This chain links TRBV7-9 with TRBJ2-2, with 7 bases identical to TRBD2. J was trimmed by 0 bases and V by 5 bases; bases with no gene match: 6. The CDR3 runs to 16 residues. The germline V gene has CDR1 SEHNR and CDR2 FQNEAQ (reference sequence). CDR3 sequence: CASSPPSGSNTGELFF. Written as DNA, the CDR3 is TGTGCCAGCAGCCCCCCTAGCGGTTCGAACACCGGGGAGCTGTTTTTT.

In its sample, this clone was seen once. The chain combines TRBV11-1 with TRBJ1-1; 9 positions match TRBD1. The germline gives CDR1 SGHAT, CDR2 FQDESV (reference sequence). The CDR3 has 17 residues. V was clipped by 3 bases and J by 3 bases; unmatched bases: 11. DNA for the CDR3: TGTGCCAGCAGCTTCCCAAAGACAGGGGGTACGGACACTGAAGCTTTCTTT. Its protein is CASSFPKTGGTDTEAFF. Together with reference TRBV11-1 and TRBJ1-1, the CDR3 gives the full variable domain: EAEVAQSPRYKITEKSQAVAFWCDPISGHATLYWYRQILGQGPELLVQFQDESVVDDSQLPKDRFSAERLKGVDSTLKIQPAELGDSAMYLCASSFPKTGGTDTEAFFGQGTRLTVV.

V gene TRBV19 combines with J gene TRBJ1-1; unclear D gene. The CDR3 is 13 amino acids. V was cut by 7 bases and J by 3 bases, with 12 bases left in between. Per the germline V gene, CDR1 is LNHDA and CDR2 is SQIVND (reference sequence). CDR3 sequence (DNA): TGTGCCAGTAATATGAGGGATTACACTGAAGCTTTCTTT. Translated: CASNMRDYTEAFF.

The CDR3 loop is CASSGWTNTEAFF. DNA for the CDR3: TGTGCCAGCAGTGGCTGGACAAACACTGAAGCTTTCTTT. The rearrangement joins TRBV6-5 to TRBJ1-1; D is perhaps TRBD1 (5 bases). Germline assignment: CDR1 MNHEY and CDR2 SVGAGI. V was pared by 5 bases and J by 2 bases, with 9 bases between. The CDR3 is 13 amino acids.

The chain joins TRBV7-2 to TRBJ1-4, with TRBD1 as a possible D gene (5 bases). CDR1 SGHTA and CDR2 FQGNSA come from the germline V gene. The CDR3 length is 15 residues. V lost 1 base and J 4 bases, leaving 10 bases between the germline ends. CDR3 region: CASSLDRGNNEKLFF. The CDR3 DNA reads TGTGCCAGCAGCTTAGATCGGGGGAATAATGAAAAACTGTTTTTT.

This clone was seen only once. The CDR3 bases are TGTGCCTGGAGTCTTGGGCTAGCGGGAGCGGAGGAGCAGTACTTC. Translating it yields CAWSLGLAGAEEQYF. This chain links TRBV30 with TRBJ2-7; 10 nucleotides align to TRBD2. Losses at the gene ends were 2 bases for V and 7 bases for J; bases not matched to a gene: 11. CDR3 size: 15 residues. The V gene's germline CDR1 is GTSNPN and CDR2 SVGIG (reference sequence).

The chain combines TRBV7-3 with TRBJ2-7, with D perhaps being TRBD1 or TRBD2 (5 bases each). V was pared by 4 bases and J by 4 bases, with 17 bases between. The CDR3 runs 15 residues. Germline values: CDR1 SGHTA, CDR2 FQGTGA. The CDR3 region has the DNA TGTGCCAGCAGCTCGGGACCCCCCGGTATTTACGAGCAGTACTTC. Translation: CASSSGPPGIYEQYF.